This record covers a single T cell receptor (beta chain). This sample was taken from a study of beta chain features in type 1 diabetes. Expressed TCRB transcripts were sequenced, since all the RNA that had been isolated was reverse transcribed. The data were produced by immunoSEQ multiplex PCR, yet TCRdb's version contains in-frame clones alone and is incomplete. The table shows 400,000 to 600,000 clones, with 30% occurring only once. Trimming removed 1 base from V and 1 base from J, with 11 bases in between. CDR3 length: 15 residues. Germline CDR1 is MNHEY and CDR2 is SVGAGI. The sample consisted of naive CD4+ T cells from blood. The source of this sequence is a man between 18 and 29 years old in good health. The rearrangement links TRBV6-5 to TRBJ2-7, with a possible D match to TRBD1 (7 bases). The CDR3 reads CASSYYAGQSYEQYF. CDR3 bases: TGTGCCAGCAGTTACTATGCGGGACAGTCCTACGAGCAGTACTTC.